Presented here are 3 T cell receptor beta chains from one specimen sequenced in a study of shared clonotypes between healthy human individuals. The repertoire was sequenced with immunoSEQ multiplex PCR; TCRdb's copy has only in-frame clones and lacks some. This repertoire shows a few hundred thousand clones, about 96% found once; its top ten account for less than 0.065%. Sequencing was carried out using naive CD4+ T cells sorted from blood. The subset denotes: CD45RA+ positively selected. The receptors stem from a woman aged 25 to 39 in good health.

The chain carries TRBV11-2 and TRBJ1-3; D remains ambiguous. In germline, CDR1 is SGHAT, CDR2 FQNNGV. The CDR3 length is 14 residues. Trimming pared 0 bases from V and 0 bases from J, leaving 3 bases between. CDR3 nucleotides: TGTGCCAGCAGCTTAGAGAGCTCTGGAAACACCATATATTTT. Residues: CASSLESSGNTIYF.

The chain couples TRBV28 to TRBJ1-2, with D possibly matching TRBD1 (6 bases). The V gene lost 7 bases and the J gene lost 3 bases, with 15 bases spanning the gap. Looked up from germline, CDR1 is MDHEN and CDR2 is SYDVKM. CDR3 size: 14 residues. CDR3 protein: CASTIGGVDYGYTF. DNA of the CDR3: TGTGCCAGCACCATAGGGGGGGTTGACTATGGCTACACCTTC.

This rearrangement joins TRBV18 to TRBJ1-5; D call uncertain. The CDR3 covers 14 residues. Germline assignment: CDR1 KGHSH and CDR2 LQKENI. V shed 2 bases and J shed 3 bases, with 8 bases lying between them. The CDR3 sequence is CASSPLGINQPQHF. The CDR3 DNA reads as TGTGCCAGCTCACCATTAGGCATCAATCAGCCCCAGCATTTT.